The 21 T cell receptor beta chains below were found in one sample sequenced in a study of T cell responses to AZD1222 COVID-19 vaccine. The data were produced by immunoSEQ multiplex PCR, yet TCRdb's version contains in-frame clones alone and is incomplete. The sample includes more than 120,000 clones, roughly 90% seen only once; the top ten take 1.5% to 2%. The specimen comprised peripheral blood, sampled 28 days after the second AZD1222 dose. The receptors shown here come from an adult who received the AZD1222 COVID-19 vaccine.

The chain couples TRBV27 to TRBJ1-3; no clear D gene. The CDR3 runs 13 residues. V lost 6 bases to trimming and J lost 0 bases, with 6 bases between them. Germline V lookup: CDR1 MNHEY, CDR2 SMNVEV (reference sequence). The CDR3 region has the DNA TGTGCCAGCAGATTGTCCTCTGGAAACACCATATATTTT. Its protein product is CASRLSSGNTIYF.

The chain recombines TRBV3-1 (or the pseudogene TRBV3-2) with TRBJ2-7; D tentatively reads TRBD1 or TRBD2 (5 bases each). The CDR3 sequence is 14 residues long. Per the germline V gene, CDR1 is LGHDT and CDR2 is YNNKEL (reference sequence). V was clipped by 2 bases and J by 7 bases, with 15 bases between them. This CDR3 is CASSQSVGVGEQYV. The CDR3 nucleotides read TGTGCCAGCAGCCAATCAGTGGGGGTGGGAGAGCAGTACGTC.

The chain is built from TRBV9 and TRBJ2-2; TRBD2 aligns across 8 bases. Germline CDR1 reads SGDLS; CDR2 reads YYNGEE. Unmatched junction bases numbered 5, after V lost 4 bases and J lost 6 bases. This CDR3 is 14 amino acids long. CDR3 protein: CASSPGGEPGELFF. As DNA, the CDR3 is TGTGCCAGCAGCCCCGGGGGGGAGCCCGGGGAGCTGTTTTTT.

V is TRBV5-4 and J is TRBJ2-7; possibly TRBD1 for D (5 bases). The CDR3 sequence is 15 residues long. Germline-derived CDR1 and CDR2 are SGHNT and YYREEE (reference sequence). V shed 4 bases and J shed 1 base, with 15 bases lying between them. The CDR3 reads CASSLTGFSSYEQYF. CDR3 DNA: TGTGCCAGCAGCCTAACAGGTTTCTCGTCCTACGAGCAGTACTTC.

CDR3 amino acids: CASSPPRDRGQDTQYF. DNA for the CDR3: TGTGCCAGCAGCCCGCCCCGGGACAGGGGGCAAGATACGCAGTATTTT. The chain is built from TRBV6-2 or TRBV6-3 and TRBJ2-3; 12 bases line up with TRBD1. V was pared by 6 bases and J by 5 bases, with 9 bases of the junction left unmatched. This CDR3 spans 16 amino acids. Per the germline V gene, CDR1 is MNHEY and CDR2 is SVGEGT.

The chain uses TRBV6-5 and TRBJ1-1, with D uncertain. V was pared by 4 bases and J by 6 bases, with 15 bases between. Germline CDR1 and CDR2: MNHEY and SVGAGI. This CDR3 has 14 amino acids. The DNA of the CDR3 is TGTGCCAGCAGTTCCGGCATTCGAAGTGCTGAAGCTTTCTTT. As protein: CASSSGIRSAEAFF.

V gene TRBV27 combines with J gene TRBJ1-2; 8 nucleotides line up with TRBD1. V lost 1 base and J lost 8; bases outside the gene matches: 6. Germline V lookup: CDR1 MNHEY, CDR2 SMNVEV (reference sequence). The CDR3 has 14 amino acids. CDR3 residues: CASSLLGQVEGYTF. The CDR3, as DNA: TGTGCCAGCAGTTTATTGGGACAGGTGGAGGGCTACACCTTC.

The chain is built from TRBV30 and TRBJ1-2; D uncertain. The CDR3 length is 12 residues. The germline CDR1 and CDR2 sequences are GTSNPN and SVGIG (reference sequence). V was shortened by 2 bases and J by 1 base, with 5 bases between the two germline ends. The CDR3 region has the DNA TGTGCCTGGAGTCTAGATAACTATGGCTACACCTTC. Translated: CAWSLDNYGYTF.

The chain carries TRBV4-1 and TRBJ2-2, with 10 bases lining up with TRBD2. The CDR3 loop spans 18 amino acids. J was trimmed by 5 bases and V by 0 bases; bases with no gene match: 9. From germline, CDR1 is MGHRA and CDR2 YSYEKL. The CDR3 DNA sequence: TGCGCCAGCAGCCAAGATTTGGAGCGGGAGGGCCGAACCGGGGAGCTGTTTTTT. Protein sequence: CASSQDLEREGRTGELFF.

The chain has TRBV6-5 and TRBJ1-1; 8 bases line up with TRBD1. The germline gives CDR1 MNHEY, CDR2 SVGAGI. Germline trimming cut 5 bases from V and 6 bases from J; bases unmatched to any gene: 11. CDR3 length equals 15 residues. The CDR3 reads CASSRFPTTGAEAFF. DNA for the CDR3: TGTGCCAGCAGTCGCTTCCCCACGACAGGGGCTGAAGCTTTCTTT.

The gene calls are TRBV14 and TRBJ2-2; 8 bases are a match to TRBD2. CDR1 SGHDN and CDR2 FVKESK come from the germline V gene. With 6 bases clipped from V and 5 bases from J, the junction kept 5 bases outside the gene matches. The CDR3 is made up of 14 amino acids. The CDR3 region is CASRPVAGTGELFF. In nucleotides, the CDR3 is TGTGCCAGCAGACCCGTAGCGGGGACCGGGGAGCTGTTTTTT. Based on the CDR3 plus reference TRBV14 and TRBJ2-2, the full variable domain is EAGVTQFPSHSVIEKGQTVTLRCDPISGHDNLYWYRRVMGKEIKFLLHFVKESKQDESGMPNNRFLAERTGGTYSTLKVQPAELEDSGVYFCASRPVAGTGELFFGEGSRLTVL.

V gene TRBV12-3 or TRBV12-4 combines with J gene TRBJ1-1, with D possibly being TRBD1 (5 bases). Trimming removed 6 bases from V and 4 bases from J, with 9 bases in between. This CDR3 is built from 12 residues. The DNA of the CDR3 is TGTGCCAGCAGGACAGTGGGCACTGAAGCTTTCTTT. Its protein is CASRTVGTEAFF.

This chain joins TRBV28 and TRBJ1-5; D is unresolved. V dropped 7 bases and J dropped 6 bases, with 19 bases sitting between them. Germline values: CDR1 MDHEN, CDR2 SYDVKM. This CDR3 is 15 amino acids long. This CDR3 is CASTLGMSQSQPQHF. The CDR3 DNA reads TGTGCCAGCACCCTCGGGATGTCCCAATCTCAGCCCCAGCATTTT.

This chain connects TRBV4-2 to TRBJ1-1; TRBD1 agrees at 7 bases. CDR1 is LGHNA, CDR2 YNFKEQ, per germline. CDR3 length: 15 residues. The V gene end was trimmed by 3 bases and the J gene end by 4 bases; junction bases not matched to a gene: 8. CDR3 bases: TGTGCCAGCAGCCAGGCGGGTTACAGGGGCACTGAAGCTTTCTTT. It encodes CASSQAGYRGTEAFF.

The gene calls are TRBV5-4 and TRBJ2-5; tentatively, D is TRBD2 (7 bases). The CDR3 length is 15 residues. V lost 4 bases, J lost 5 bases, and 18 bases lay in between. Germline values: CDR1 SGHNT, CDR2 YYREEE (reference sequence). This CDR3 is CASSPGGGSAETQYF. CDR3 DNA: TGTGCCAGCAGCCCGGGGGGCGGGAGCGCCGAGACCCAGTACTTC.

The chain is built from TRBV18 and TRBJ1-2; maybe TRBD1 (5 bases). The germline CDR1 and CDR2 sequences are KGHSH and LQKENI. This CDR3 is built from 13 residues. V lost 2 bases to trimming and J lost 8 bases, with 12 bases between them. CDR3 sequence reads: CASSPVPGGGYTF. The CDR3 DNA follows: TGTGCCAGCTCACCAGTCCCCGGGGGAGGCTACACCTTC.

The rearrangement links TRBV5-1 to TRBJ1-1; unclear D gene. CDR1 and CDR2 (germline): SGHRS, YFSETQ. This CDR3 is 14 amino acids long. V shed 3 bases and J shed 5 bases, with 14 bases lying between them. In DNA, the CDR3 is TGCGCCAGCAGCTGGCTTAGTTCGGGGACTGAAGCTTTCTTT. This translates into CASSWLSSGTEAFF.

This chain links TRBV6-2 or TRBV6-3 with TRBJ1-1, with 9 bases identical to TRBD1. The CDR3 has 13 amino acids. V gave up 2 bases and J gave up 6 bases; unmatched junction bases: 1. Germline V gives CDR1 MNHEY, CDR2 SVGEGT. CDR3 residues: CASSYGTGPEAFF. The CDR3 coding sequence is TGTGCCAGCAGTTACGGGACAGGGCCTGAAGCTTTCTTT.

V and J are TRBV6-5 and TRBJ2-5; D is uncertain. This CDR3 is built from 13 residues. CDR1 and CDR2 from the germline V gene are MNHEY and SVGAGI. V shed 5 bases and J shed 7 bases, with 14 bases lying between them. The CDR3: CASSIAQVGTQYF. As DNA, the CDR3 is TGTGCCAGCAGTATTGCCCAGGTCGGGACCCAGTACTTC.

The rearrangement uses TRBV10-3 and TRBJ2-2; 8 bases line up with TRBD1. Germline CDR1 ENHRY, CDR2 SYGVKD. The CDR3 is 14 amino acids. After removal of 10 bases from V and 1 base from J, the junction contained 5 bases not matched to a gene. CDR3 coding DNA: TGTGCCAGTGACAGGGGAGGGAACACCGGGGAGCTGTTTTTT. This gives the protein CASDRGGNTGELFF.

The genes are TRBV5-4 and TRBJ2-5; D is possibly TRBD1 or TRBD2 (5 bases each). The germline CDR1 and CDR2 sequences are SGHNT and YYREEE (reference sequence). The ends were cut back, 0 bases at V and 2 bases at J, with 14 bases in the middle. The CDR3 is 16 residues long. CDR3 protein: CASSLVVGGGQETQYF. Here the CDR3 DNA reads TGTGCCAGCAGCTTGGTTGTCGGTGGGGGACAAGAGACCCAGTACTTC.